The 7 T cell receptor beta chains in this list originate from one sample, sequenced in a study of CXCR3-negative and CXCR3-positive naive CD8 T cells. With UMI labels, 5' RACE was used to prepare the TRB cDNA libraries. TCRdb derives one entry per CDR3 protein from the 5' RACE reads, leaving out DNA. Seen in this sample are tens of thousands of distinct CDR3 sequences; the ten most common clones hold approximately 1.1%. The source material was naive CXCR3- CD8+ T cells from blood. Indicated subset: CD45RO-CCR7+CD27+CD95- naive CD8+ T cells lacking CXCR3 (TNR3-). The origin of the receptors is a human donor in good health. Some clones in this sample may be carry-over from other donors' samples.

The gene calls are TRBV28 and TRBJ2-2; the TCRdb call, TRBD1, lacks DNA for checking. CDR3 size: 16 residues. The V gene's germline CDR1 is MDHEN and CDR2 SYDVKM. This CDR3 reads CASSPGQGPNTGELFF.

The CDR3 is CASSTSVGELFF. This chain uses TRBV5-6 with TRBJ2-2; TCRdb lists TRBD2, though no DNA is available to test this call. This CDR3 is built from 12 residues. Germline V lookup: CDR1 SGHDT, CDR2 YYEEEE.

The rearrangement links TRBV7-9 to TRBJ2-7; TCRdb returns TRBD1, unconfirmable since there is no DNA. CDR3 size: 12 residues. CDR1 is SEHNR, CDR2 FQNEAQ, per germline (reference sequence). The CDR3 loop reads CATQTGGYEQYF. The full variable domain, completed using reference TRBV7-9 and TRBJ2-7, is DTGVSQNPRHKITKRGQNVTFRCDPISEHNRLYWYRQTLGQGPEFLTYFQNEAQLEKSRLLSDRFSAERPKGSFSTLEIQRTEQGDSAMYLCATQTGGYEQYFGPGTRLTVT.

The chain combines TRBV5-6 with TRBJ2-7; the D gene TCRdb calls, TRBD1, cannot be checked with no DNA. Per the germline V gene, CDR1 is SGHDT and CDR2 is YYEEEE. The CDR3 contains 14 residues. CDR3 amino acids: CASSPDRAAYEQYF.

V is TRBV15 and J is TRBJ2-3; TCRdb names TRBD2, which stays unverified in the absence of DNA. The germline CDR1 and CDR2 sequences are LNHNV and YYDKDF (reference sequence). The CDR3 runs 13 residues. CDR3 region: CATSGWTTDTQYF.

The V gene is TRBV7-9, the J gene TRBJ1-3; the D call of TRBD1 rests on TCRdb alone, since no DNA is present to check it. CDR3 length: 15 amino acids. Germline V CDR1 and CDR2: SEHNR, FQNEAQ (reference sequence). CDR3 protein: CASSPGTGFGNTIYF.

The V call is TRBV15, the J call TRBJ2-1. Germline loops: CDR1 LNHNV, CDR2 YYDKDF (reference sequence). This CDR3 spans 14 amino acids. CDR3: CATSSSSSYNEQFF. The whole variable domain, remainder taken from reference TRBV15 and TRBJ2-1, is DAMVIQNPRYQVTQFGKPVTLSCSQTLNHNVMYWYQQKSSQAPKLLFHYYDKDFNNEADTPDNFQSRRPNTSFCFLDIRSPGLGDTAMYLCATSSSSSYNEQFFGPGTRLTVL.